This entry concerns a single T cell receptor (beta chain). The antigen this receptor binds is unknown. No base quality values were provided; no much bigger clone lies one nucleotide off. The junction carries 12 bases between V and J, which are trimmed by 4 bases and 6 bases respectively. CDR1 SQVTM and CDR2 ANQGSEA are derived from the germline V gene. Its CDR3 holds 12 amino acids, cysteine through phenylalanine. Only CDR3 DNA remains: 36 bases, in frame from the first base. The sample belongs to a study of CD8+ T cells in alopecia areata (dated by TCRdb to between 2017 and 2018). For the wider study: The treated patients, all with moderate-to-severe alopecia areata, were enrolled in an open-label pilot trial of oral tofacitinib given at 5 to 10 mg twice daily. Patients stayed on tofacitinib for 6 to 18 months and then had 6 months of follow-up off drug so that delayed response and recurrence could be assessed. In treated patients, disease severity was measured using the SALT score, which gives the percentage of scalp surface area affected. The study used high-throughput TCRbeta sequencing to examine T cell clonal expansion in alopecia areata, in both the C3H/HeJ mouse model and human patients. In humans, TCRbeta sequencing was performed on scalp tissue and on sorted CD4+ and CD8+ peripheral blood T cells from healthy controls and from patients with patchy or totalis/universalis alopecia areata. Biopsies were taken from tofacitinib-treated patients at baseline and at 4 and 24 weeks of treatment, and a later scalp biopsy was taken in several of the tofacitinib-treated patients. Scalp clonality was compared among normal scalp (n=4), patchy alopecia areata scalp (n=8), and alopecia totalis/universalis scalp (n=8). The RNA source kit depended on sample type: the PAXgene miRNA kit for fixed scalp, the miRNeasy kit for PBMCs, and the RNeasy kit for mouse skin. TCRbeta CDR3 regions were amplified by immunoSEQ multiplex PCR with 35 Vbeta forward and 13 Jbeta reverse primers. Broader findings and caveats from the paper: Compared with normal scalp, lesional scalp had higher clonality and more expanded CD8+ clones, particularly in alopecia totalis/universalis, a pattern that suggests antigenic drive. Shared TCR sequences between patients were less evident than in mice, which may be partly attributable to HLA diversity in the patient population. Unlike mouse skin, where gammadelta T cells dominate, normal human skin contains resident alphabeta T cells that get sequenced too, which complicates analysis of the scalp TCR repertoire. Scalp clonality and the number of expanded CD8+ clones among the top 100 scalp clones were significantly decreased by tofacitinib. Because the treated cohort was small and had just a single nonresponder, larger studies are needed to establish links between baseline CD8+ expansion and response. Many expanded lesional clones were found to persist in scalp and blood during tofacitinib treatment, and relapse after treatment cessation may be partly explained by this persistence.

The method was the immunoSEQ multiplex PCR assay. RNA was extracted from all samples and reverse transcribed into cDNA as template for TCR sequencing. First-strand cDNA was synthesized using SuperScript III with a 2:1 mix of oligo-dT and random hexamers. A synthetic immune receptor repertoire was used to gauge amplification bias, and whatever bias remained was removed computationally. Regarding the original processing steps: Raw reads were preprocessed to remove errors, and CDR3 was defined according to IMGT conventions as the region from the conserved cysteine to phenylalanine. Clonality was computed by normalizing Shannon entropy by log2 of the number of productive unique TCRs and subtracting the result from 1. Scalp TCRbeta sequences were cross-referenced with sorted blood CD4 and CD8 repertoires so that the CD4 or CD8 identity of scalp clones could be inferred. The clones in this table, taken by TCRdb from immuneACCESS, are in-frame only. Not every clone is retained; where verified, under half of the shortfall comes from an unresolved V gene, and the cause of the rest is unknown. The DNA gave D and trimming, while V, J and clone size come from that table. Here the sample has about 200,000 clones; more than 45% occur a single time. The ten top clones hold 1.6% of the sample.

The meaning of the sample's time point label: less than five weeks on oral tofacitinib. This specimen's treatment or condition label, per the study, means: oral pan-JAK inhibitor, 5-10 mg twice daily. Lesional scalp punch biopsies and peripheral blood were obtained from alopecia areata patients. PBMCs were isolated by density centrifugation and stained for CD3, CD4 and CD8, after which CD4+ and CD8+ T cells were sorted on a FACSAria. This specimen consisted of CD4+ T cells sorted from blood, obtained at week 4, from a patient treated with tofacitinib. This clonotype was sampled from a human donor with alopecia areata. The chain couples TRBV29-1 to TRBJ1-2; TRBD1 is a weak D gene call, 5 bases matching. In nucleotide form, the sequence is TGCAGCGTTGGAAACTGGGGCGATGGCTACACCTTC. Its amino acids are CSVGNWGDGYTF.